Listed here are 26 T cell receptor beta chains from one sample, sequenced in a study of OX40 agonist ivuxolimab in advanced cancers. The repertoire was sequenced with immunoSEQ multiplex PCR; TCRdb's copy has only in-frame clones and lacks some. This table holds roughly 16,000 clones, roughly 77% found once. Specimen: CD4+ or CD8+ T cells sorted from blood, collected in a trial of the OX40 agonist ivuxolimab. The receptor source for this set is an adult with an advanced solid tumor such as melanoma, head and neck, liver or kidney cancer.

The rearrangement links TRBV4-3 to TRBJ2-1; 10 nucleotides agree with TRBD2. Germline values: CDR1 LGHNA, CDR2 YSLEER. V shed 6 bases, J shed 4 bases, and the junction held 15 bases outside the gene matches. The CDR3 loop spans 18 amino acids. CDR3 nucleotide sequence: TGCGCCAGCAGTCCTACCCTCCGACTAGCGGGTTCTTACAATGAGCAGTTCTTC. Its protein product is CASSPTLRLAGSYNEQFF.

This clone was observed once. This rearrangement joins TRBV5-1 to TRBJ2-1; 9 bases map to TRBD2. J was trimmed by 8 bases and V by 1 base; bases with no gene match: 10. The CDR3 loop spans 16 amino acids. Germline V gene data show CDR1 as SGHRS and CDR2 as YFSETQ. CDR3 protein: CASSLSAGGRTDEQFF. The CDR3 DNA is TGCGCCAGCAGCTTGTCTGCGGGGGGGCGGACCGATGAGCAGTTCTTC.

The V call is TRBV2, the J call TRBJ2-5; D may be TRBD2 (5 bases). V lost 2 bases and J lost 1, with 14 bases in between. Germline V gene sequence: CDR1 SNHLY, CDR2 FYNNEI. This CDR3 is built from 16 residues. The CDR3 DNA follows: TGTGCCAGCAGTGAACCCGGGAACAACCTCCAAGAGACCCAGTACTTC. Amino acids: CASSEPGNNLQETQYF.

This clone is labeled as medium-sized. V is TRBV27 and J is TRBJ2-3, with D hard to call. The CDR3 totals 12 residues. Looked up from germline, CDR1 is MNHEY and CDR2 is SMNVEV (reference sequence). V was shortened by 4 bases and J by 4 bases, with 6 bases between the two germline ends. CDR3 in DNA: TGTGCCAGCAGTTCCGACTCAGATACGCAGTATTTT. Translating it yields CASSSDSDTQYF.

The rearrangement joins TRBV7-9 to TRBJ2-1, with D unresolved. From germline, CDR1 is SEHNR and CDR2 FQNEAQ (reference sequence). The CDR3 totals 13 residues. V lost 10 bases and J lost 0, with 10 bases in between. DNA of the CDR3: TGTGCCACCAGAGCAGTCTCCTACAATGAGCAGTTCTTC. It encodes CATRAVSYNEQFF.

The CDR3 region is CAQGWLATNEKLFF. CDR3 coding DNA: TGTGCCCAAGGCTGGCTCGCAACTAATGAAAAACTGTTTTTT. The chain has TRBV30 and TRBJ1-4; unclear D gene. V lost 8 bases to trimming and J lost 0 bases, with 13 bases between them. Germline V gene lookup returns CDR1 GTSNPN and CDR2 SVGIG (reference sequence). The CDR3 totals 14 residues.

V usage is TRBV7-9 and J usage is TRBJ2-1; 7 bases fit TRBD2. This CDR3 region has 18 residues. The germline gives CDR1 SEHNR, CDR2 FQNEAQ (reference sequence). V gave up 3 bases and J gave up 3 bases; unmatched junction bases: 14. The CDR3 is CASSFPPPGSGDYNEQFF. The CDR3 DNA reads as TGTGCCAGCAGCTTCCCCCCCCCGGGAAGCGGGGACTACAATGAGCAGTTCTTC.

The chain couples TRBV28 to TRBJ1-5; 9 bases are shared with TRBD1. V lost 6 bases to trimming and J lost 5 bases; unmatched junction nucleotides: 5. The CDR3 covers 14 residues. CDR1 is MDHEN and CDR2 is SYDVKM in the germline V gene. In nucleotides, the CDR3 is TGTGCCAGCAGCTTGACAGGGGGGCATCAGCCCCAGCATTTT. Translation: CASSLTGGHQPQHF.

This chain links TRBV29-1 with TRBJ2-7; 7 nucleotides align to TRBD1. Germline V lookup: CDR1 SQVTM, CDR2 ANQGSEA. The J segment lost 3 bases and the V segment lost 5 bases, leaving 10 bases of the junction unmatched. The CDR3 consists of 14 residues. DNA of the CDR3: TGCAGCGTTCAAAAGGTCCAGGGGGTCTACGAGCAGTACTTC. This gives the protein CSVQKVQGVYEQYF.

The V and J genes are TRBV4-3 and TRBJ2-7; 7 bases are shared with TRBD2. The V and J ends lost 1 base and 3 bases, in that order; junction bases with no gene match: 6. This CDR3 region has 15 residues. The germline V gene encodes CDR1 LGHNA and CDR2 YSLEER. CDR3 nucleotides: TGCGCCAGCAGCCAAGCCCACGGCGGGAGCTACGAGCAGTACTTC. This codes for CASSQAHGGSYEQYF.

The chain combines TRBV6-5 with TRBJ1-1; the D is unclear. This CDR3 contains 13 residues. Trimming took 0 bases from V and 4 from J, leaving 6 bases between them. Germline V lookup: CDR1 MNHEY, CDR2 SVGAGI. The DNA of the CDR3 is TGTGCCAGCAGTTACTCCGTGGCCACTGAAGCTTTCTTT. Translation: CASSYSVATEAFF.

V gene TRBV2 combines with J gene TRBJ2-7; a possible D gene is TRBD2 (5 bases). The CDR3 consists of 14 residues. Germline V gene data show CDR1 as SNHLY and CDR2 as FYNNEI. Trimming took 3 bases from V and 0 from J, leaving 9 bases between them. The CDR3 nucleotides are TGTGCCAGCAGTGAGGGCGGGTCCTCCTACGAGCAGTACTTC. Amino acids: CASSEGGSSYEQYF.

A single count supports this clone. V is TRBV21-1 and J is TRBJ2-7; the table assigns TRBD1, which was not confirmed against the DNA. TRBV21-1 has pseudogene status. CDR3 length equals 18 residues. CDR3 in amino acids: CASSPRSSGGTGAYEQYF. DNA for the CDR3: TGTGCCAGCAGCCCCCGCTCCTCGGGAGGGACAGGGGCTTACGAGCAGTACTTC.

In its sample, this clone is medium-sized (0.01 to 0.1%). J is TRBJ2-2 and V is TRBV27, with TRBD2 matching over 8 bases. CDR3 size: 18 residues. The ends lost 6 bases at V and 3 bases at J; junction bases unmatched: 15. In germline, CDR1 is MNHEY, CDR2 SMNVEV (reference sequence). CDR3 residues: CASSSLYPGGRDTGELFF. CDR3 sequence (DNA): TGTGCCAGCAGCAGTTTATACCCGGGAGGGCGGGACACCGGGGAGCTGTTTTTT.

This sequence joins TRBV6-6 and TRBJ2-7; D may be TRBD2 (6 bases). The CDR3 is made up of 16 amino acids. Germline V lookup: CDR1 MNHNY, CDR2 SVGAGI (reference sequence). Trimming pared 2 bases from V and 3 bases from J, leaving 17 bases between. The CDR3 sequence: CASSYVGGKGDYEQYF. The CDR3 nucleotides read TGTGCCAGCAGTTACGTGGGGGGAAAAGGCGACTACGAGCAGTACTTC.

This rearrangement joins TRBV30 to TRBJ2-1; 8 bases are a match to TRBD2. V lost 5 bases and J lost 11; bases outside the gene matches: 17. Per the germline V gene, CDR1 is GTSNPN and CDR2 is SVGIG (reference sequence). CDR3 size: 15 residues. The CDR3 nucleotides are TGTGCCTGGGGTGCCGGGGCTAGCGGGTTAGACAAGCAGTTCTTC. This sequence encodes CAWGAGASGLDKQFF.

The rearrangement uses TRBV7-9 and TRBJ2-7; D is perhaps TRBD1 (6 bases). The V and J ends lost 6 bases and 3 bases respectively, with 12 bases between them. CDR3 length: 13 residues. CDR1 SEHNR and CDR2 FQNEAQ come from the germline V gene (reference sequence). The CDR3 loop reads CASRATGFYEQYF. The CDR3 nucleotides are TGTGCCAGCAGGGCGACAGGTTTCTACGAGCAGTACTTC.

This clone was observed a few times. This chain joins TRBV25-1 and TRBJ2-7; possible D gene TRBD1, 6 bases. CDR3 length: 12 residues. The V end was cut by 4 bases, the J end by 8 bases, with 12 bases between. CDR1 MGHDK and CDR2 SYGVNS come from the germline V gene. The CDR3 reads CASSGTGTQQYF. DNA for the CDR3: TGTGCCAGCAGTGGAACAGGGACCCAGCAGTACTTC.

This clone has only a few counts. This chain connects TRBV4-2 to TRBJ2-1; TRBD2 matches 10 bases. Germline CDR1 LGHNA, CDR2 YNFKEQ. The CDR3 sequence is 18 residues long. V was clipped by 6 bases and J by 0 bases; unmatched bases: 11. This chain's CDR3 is CASSDESSGSFSYNEQFF. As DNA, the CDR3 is TGTGCCAGCAGTGACGAGTCTAGCGGGAGTTTCTCCTACAATGAGCAGTTCTTC.

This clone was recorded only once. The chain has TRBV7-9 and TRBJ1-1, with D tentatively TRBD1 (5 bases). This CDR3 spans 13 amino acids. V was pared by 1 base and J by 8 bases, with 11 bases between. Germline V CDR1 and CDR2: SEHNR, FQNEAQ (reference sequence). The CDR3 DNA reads TGTGCCAGCAGCTTAGAGTCGGGGGAGGAAGCTTTCTTT. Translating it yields CASSLESGEEAFF.

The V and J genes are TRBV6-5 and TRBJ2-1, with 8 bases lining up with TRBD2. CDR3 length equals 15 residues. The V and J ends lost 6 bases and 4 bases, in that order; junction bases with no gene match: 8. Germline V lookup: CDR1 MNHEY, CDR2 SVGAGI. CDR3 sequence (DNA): TGTGCCAGCAGCCAGGCAGCGGGGGCATACAATGAGCAGTTCTTC. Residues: CASSQAAGAYNEQFF.

The CDR3 bases are TGCGCCAGCAGCCACGACACCGGGGAGCTGTTTTTT. It encodes CASSHDTGELFF. V and J are TRBV4-1 and TRBJ2-2; D call uncertain. This CDR3 contains 12 residues. Germline V gene data show CDR1 as MGHRA and CDR2 as YSYEKL. Trimming pared 3 bases from V and 3 bases from J, leaving 2 bases between.

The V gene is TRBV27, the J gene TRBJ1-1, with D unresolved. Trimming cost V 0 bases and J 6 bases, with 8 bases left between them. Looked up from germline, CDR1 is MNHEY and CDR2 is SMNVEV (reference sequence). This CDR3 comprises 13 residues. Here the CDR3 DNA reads TGTGCCAGCAGTTTATCGATCGTCGCTGAAGCTTTCTTT. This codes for CASSLSIVAEAFF.

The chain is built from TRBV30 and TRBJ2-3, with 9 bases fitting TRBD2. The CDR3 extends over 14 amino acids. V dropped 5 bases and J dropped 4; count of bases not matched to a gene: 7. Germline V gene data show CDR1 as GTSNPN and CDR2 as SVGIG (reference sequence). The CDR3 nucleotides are TGTGCCTGGGGAGCTAGCGGGATCGCAGATACGCAGTATTTT. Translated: CAWGASGIADTQYF.

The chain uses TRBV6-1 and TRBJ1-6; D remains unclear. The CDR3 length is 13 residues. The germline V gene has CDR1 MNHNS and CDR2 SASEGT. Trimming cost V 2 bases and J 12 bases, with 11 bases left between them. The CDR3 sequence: CASSENGNGPLHF. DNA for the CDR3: TGTGCCAGCAGTGAAAACGGGAATGGACCCCTCCACTTT.

The CDR3 region has the DNA TGTGCCAGCAGTTTTAGGCAGGAAGATCCCAAAGCTTTCTTT. Translating gives CASSFRQEDPKAFF. The chain recombines TRBV28 with TRBJ1-1; no reliable D call. This CDR3 is built from 14 residues. CDR1 and CDR2 (germline): MDHEN, SYDVKM. The V end lost 3 bases, the J end lost 9 bases, and 17 bases lay between the germline ends. The full variable domain, its missing parts supplied by reference TRBV28 and TRBJ1-1, is DVKVTQSSRYLVKRTGEKVFLECVQDMDHENMFWYRQDPGLGLRLIYFSYDVKMKEKGDIPEGYSVSREKKERFSLILESASTNQTSMYLCASSFRQEDPKAFFGQGTRLTVV.